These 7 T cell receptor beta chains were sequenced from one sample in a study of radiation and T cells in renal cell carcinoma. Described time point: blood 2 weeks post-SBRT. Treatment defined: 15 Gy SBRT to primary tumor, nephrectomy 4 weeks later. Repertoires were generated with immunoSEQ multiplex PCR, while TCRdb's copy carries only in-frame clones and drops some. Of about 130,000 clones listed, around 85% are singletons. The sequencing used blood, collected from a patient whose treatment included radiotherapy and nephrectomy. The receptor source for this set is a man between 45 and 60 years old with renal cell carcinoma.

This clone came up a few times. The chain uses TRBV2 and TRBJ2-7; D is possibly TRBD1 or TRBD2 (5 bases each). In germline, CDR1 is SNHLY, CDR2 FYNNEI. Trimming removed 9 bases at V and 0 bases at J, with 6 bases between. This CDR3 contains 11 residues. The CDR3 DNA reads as TGTGCCAGAGGGACCTCCTACGAGCAGTACTTC. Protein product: CARGTSYEQYF.

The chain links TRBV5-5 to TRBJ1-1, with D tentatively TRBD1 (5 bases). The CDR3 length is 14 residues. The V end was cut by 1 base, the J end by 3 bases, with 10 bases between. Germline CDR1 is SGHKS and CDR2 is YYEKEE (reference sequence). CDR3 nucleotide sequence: TGTGCCAGCAGCTTGTTCCAGGGCGACACTGAAGCTTTCTTT. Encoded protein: CASSLFQGDTEAFF.

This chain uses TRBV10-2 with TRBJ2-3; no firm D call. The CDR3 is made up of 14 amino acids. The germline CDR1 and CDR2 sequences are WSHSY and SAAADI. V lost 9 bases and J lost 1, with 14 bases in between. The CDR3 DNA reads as TGCGCCAGTGGAGCTTTGATTCGCACAGATACGCAGTATTTT. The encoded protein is CASGALIRTDTQYF.

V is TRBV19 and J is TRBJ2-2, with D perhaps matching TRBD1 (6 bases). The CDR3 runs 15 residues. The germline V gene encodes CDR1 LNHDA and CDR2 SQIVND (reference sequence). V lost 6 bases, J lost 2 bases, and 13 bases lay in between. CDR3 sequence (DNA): TGTGCCAGTAGGGGGGCATGGACAAACACCGGGGAGCTGTTTTTT. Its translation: CASRGAWTNTGELFF.

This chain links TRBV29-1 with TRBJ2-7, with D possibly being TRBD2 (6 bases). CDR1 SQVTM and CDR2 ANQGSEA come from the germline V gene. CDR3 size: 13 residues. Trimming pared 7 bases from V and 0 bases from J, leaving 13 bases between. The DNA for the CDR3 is TGCAGCGGGGCGGGCGGGGACTCCTACGAGCAGTACTTC. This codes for CSGAGGDSYEQYF.

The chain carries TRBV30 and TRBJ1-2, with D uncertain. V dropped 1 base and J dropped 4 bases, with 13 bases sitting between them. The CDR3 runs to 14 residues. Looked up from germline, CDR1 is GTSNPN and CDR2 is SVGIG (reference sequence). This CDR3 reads CAWSALSQSYGYTF. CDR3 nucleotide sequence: TGTGCCTGGAGTGCCCTTAGTCAGAGCTATGGCTACACCTTC.

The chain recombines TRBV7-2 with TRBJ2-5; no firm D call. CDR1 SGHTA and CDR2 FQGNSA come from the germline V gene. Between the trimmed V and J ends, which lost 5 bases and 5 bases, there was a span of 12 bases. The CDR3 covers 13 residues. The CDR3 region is CASSPWAGETQYF. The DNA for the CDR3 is TGTGCCAGCAGCCCATGGGCCGGGGAGACCCAGTACTTC.